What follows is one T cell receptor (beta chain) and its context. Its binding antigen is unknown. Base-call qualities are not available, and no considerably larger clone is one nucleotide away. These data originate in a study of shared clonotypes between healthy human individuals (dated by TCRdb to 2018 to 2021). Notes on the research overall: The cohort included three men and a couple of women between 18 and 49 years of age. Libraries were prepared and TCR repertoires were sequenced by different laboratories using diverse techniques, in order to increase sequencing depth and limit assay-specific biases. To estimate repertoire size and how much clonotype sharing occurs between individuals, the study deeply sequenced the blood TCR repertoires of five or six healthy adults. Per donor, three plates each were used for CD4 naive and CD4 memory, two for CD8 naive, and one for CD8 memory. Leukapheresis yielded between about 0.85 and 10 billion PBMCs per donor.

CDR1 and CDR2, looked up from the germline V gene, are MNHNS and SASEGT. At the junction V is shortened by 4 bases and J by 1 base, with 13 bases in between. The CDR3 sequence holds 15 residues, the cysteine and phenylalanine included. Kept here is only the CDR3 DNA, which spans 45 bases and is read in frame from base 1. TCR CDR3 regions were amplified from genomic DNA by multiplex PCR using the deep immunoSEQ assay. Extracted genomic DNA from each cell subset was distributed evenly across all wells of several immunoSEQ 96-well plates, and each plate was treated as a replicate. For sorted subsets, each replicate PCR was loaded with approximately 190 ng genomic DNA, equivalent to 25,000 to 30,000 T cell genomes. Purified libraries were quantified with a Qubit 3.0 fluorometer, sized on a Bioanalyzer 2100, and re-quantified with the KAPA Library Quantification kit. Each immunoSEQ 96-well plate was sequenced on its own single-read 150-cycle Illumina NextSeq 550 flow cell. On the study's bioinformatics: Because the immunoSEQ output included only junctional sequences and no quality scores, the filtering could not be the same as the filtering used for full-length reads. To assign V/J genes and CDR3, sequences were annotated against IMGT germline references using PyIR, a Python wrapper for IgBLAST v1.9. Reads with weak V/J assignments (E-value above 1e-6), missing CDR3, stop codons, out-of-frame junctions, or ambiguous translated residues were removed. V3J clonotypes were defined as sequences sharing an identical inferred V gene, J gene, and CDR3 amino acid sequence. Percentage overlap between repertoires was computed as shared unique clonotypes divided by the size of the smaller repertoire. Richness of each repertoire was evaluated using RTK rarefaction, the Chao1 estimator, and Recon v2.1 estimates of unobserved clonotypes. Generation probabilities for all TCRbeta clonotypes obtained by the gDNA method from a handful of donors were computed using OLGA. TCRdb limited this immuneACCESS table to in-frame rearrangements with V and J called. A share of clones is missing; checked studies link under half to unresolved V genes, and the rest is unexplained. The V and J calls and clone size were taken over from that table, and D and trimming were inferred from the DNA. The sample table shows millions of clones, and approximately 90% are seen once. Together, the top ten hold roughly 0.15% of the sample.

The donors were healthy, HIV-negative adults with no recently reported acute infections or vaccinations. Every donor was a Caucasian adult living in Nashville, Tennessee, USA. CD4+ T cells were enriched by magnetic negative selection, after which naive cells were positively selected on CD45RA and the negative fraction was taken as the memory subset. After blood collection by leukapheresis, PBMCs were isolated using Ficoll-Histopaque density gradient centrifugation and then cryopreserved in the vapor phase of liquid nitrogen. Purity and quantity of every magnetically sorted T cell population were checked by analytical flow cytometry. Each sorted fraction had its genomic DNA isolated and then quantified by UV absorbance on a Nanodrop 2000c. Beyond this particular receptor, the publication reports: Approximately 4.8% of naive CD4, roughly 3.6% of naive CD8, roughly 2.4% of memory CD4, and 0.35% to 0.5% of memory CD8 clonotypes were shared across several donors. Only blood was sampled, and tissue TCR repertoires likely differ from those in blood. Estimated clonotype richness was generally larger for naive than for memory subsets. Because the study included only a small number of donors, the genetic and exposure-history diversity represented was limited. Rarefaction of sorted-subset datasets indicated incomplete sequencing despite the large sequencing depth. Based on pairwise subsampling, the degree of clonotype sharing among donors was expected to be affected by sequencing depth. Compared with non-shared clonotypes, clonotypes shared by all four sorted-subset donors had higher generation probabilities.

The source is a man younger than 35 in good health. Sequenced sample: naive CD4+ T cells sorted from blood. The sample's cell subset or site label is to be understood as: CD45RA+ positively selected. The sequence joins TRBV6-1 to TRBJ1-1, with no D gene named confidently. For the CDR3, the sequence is CASSVEQLPNTEAFF. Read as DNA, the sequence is TGTGCCAGCAGTGTAGAACAGCTTCCGAACACTGAAGCTTTCTTT.